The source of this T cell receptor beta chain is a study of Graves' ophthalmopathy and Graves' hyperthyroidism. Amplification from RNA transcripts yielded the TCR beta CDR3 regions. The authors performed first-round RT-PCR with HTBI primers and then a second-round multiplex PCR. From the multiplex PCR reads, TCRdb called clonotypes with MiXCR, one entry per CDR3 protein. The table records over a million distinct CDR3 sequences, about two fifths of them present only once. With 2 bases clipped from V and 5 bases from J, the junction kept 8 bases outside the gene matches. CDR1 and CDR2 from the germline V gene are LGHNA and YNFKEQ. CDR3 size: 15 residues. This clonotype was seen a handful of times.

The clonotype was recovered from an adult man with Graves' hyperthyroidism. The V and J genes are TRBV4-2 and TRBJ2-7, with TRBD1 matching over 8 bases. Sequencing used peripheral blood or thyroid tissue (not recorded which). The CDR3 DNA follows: TGTGCCAGCAGCCAACCGGACAGGGACGGCGACGAGCAGTACTTC. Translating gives CASSQPDRDGDEQYF.